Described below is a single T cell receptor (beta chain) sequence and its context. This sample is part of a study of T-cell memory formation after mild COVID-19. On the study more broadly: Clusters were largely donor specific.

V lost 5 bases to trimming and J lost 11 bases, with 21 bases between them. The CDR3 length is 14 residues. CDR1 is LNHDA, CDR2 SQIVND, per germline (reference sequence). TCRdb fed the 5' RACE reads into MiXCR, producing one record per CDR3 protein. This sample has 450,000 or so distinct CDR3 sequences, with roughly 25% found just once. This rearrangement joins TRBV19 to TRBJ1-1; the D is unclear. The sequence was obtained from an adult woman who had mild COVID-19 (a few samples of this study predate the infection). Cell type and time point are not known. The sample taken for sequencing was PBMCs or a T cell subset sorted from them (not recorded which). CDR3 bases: TGTGCCAGTAGTCCGGGTGAGCGTTCCGGGAGGGCTTTCTTT. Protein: CASSPGERSGRAFF.